This T cell receptor beta chain was recorded in a study of blood T cell repertoires in COVID-19. For the study at large: Donors in the United States, Italy and Spain gave samples during acute or convalescent COVID-19. The cDNA or gDNA used as material had been derived from T cells, B-cell-depleted T cells, or PBMCs.

CDR3 size: 15 residues. CDR1 is KGHSH and CDR2 is LQKENI in the germline V gene. V was pared by 0 bases and J by 1 base, with 3 bases of the junction left unmatched. Original methodology: Amplified reference gene primers provided the basis for estimating nucleated cell counts. Generated by immunoSEQ multiplex PCR, the TCRdb table keeps only in-frame clones and is missing some. From that table come the V and J calls and clone size; the DNA was used to work out D and trimming. Of more than 250,000 clones in the sample, roughly 85% were seen once. In this sample, this clone turned up a few times. The origin of this receptor is a man in his sixties who had recovered from COVID-19. The rearrangement links TRBV18 to TRBJ2-7, with TRBD2 matching 7 bases. The source material was peripheral blood. CDR3 bases: TGTGCCAGCTCACCACCGGCTAGCGGATCCTACGAGCAGTACTTC. Translated: CASSPPASGSYEQYF.